The 22 T cell receptor beta chains given below trace back to one sample, sequenced in a study of blood T cells in healthy people across ages. Then a second PCR, running roughly 7 to 11 cycles, was carried out with a sample-barcoded 5' primer and a J-beta primer mix. Via MiXCR, TCRdb re-called the 5' RACE reads, giving one row per CDR3 protein. The sample lists over a million distinct CDR3 sequences; roughly 43% were seen once. The material sequenced was blood. Source of these receptors: a young woman in good health.

This chain connects TRBV6-2 or TRBV6-3 to TRBJ2-3, with D hard to call. CDR3 length: 11 residues. Germline loops: CDR1 MNHEY, CDR2 SVGEGT. Trimming left V 5 bases short and J 7 bases short, with 7 bases between. Here the CDR3 DNA reads TGTGCCAGCAGTCCCCTTCATACGCAGTATTTT. Translated, it gives CASSPLHTQYF.

This clonotype was seen more than once but under ten times. This sequence joins TRBV25-1 and TRBJ2-5, with 7 bases matching TRBD2. V lost 5 bases, J lost 2 bases, and 5 bases stayed unmatched. The germline V gene has CDR1 MGHDK and CDR2 SYGVNS. This CDR3 has 14 amino acids. The CDR3 here is CASSLGTIQETQYF. The CDR3 bases are TGTGCCAGCAGTCTGGGGACTATACAAGAGACCCAGTACTTC. Variable domain in full (rest from reference TRBV25-1 and TRBJ2-5): EADIYQTPRYLVIGTGKKITLECSQTMGHDKMYWYQQDPGMELHLIHYSYGVNSTEKGDLSSESTVSRIRTEHFPLTLESARPSHTSQYLCASSLGTIQETQYFGPGTRLLVL.

This clonotype was recorded a few times. The chain has TRBV9 and TRBJ1-2; the D is unclear. CDR1 is SGDLS, CDR2 YYNGEE, per germline. V was cut by 0 bases and J by 3 bases, with 12 bases left in between. This CDR3 region has 15 residues. The CDR3 DNA reads TGTGCCAGCAGCGTAGCTAGGGAGGGCGACTATGGCTACACCTTC. It codes for CASSVAREGDYGYTF.

This clonotype was seen more than once but under ten times. V is TRBV6-5 and J is TRBJ2-7; 7 nucleotides align to TRBD1. V was pared by 5 bases and J by 3 bases, with 10 bases of the junction left unmatched. This CDR3 has 15 amino acids. The germline CDR1 and CDR2 sequences are MNHEY and SVGAGI. As DNA, the CDR3 is TGTGCCAGCAGTACCAGTACAGGGGCCCTCTACGAGCAGTACTTC. Its translation: CASSTSTGALYEQYF.

This clonotype has a handful of counts. Germline is not matched at one junction end, which may reflect a read error. This CDR3 is CASSLGSRFNYSYTF. CDR3 DNA: TGTGCCAGCAGCTTAGGATCCAGGTTTAACTATAGCTACACCTTC. The chain employs TRBV7-2 and TRBJ1-2; no clear D. The V gene's germline CDR1 is SGHTA and CDR2 FQGNSA. The length of the CDR3 is 15 residues.

The J gene is TRBJ1-2, the V gene TRBV7-2; 8 bases are a match to TRBD1. The CDR3 runs to 15 residues. The junction had 4 bases not matched to a gene; V was cut back by 3 bases and J by 1 base. The germline gives CDR1 SGHTA, CDR2 FQGNSA. The CDR3 reads CASSFRTGNNYGYTF. The CDR3 DNA sequence: TGTGCCAGCAGCTTTCGGACAGGGAATAACTATGGCTACACCTTC.

This clonotype appeared a few times. The rearrangement links TRBV29-1 to TRBJ2-1; 8 bases align to TRBD1. CDR1 is SQVTM and CDR2 is ANQGSEA in the germline V gene. CDR3 size: 15 residues. With V trimmed by 0 bases and J by 6 bases, 7 bases remained unmatched. For the CDR3, the DNA is TGCAGCGTTGAAGATCCAGGGGGCTCGGTCAATGAGCAGTTCTTC. This codes for CSVEDPGGSVNEQFF.

V is TRBV20-1 and J is TRBJ2-3; a possible D gene is TRBD2 (6 bases). Germline V CDR1 and CDR2: DFQATT, SNEGSKA (reference sequence). Trimming removed 1 base from V and 8 bases from J, with 13 bases in between. This CDR3 is 13 amino acids long. The CDR3 coding sequence is TGCAGTGCTAGAGCGGGACTCACGGGTACGCAGTATTTT. Translating gives CSARAGLTGTQYF.

This chain uses TRBV20-1 with TRBJ2-1, with D possibly called TRBD1 or TRBD2 (6 bases each). This CDR3 contains 14 residues. V lost 2 bases and J lost 8, with 16 bases in between. In germline, CDR1 is DFQATT, CDR2 SNEGSKA (reference sequence). The DNA of the CDR3 is TGCAGTGCTAGAAGGGGGGAGGATTACGATGAGCAGTTCTTC. This gives the protein CSARRGEDYDEQFF.

The chain joins TRBV24-1 to TRBJ2-1; 9 bases are shared with TRBD1. This CDR3 has 13 residues. The V segment lost 11 bases and the J segment 10 bases; nucleotides outside the gene matches: 11. Germline V gene lookup returns CDR1 KGHDR and CDR2 SFDVKD. CDR3 DNA: TGTGCCATCCAGTCCGGGACAGGGTACGAGCAGTTCTTC. Residues: CAIQSGTGYEQFF.

The J gene is TRBJ2-1, the V gene TRBV29-1; 7 nucleotides line up with TRBD2. Trimming at V came to 4 bases and at J to 8 bases, leaving 5 bases not matched to a gene. Germline assignment: CDR1 SQVTM and CDR2 ANQGSEA. The length of the CDR3 is 12 residues. The CDR3 nucleotides read TGCAGCGTTGTACGCGGGAGTTATGAGCAGTTCTTC. This encodes CSVVRGSYEQFF.

This clonotype was picked up a small number of times. This sequence joins TRBV29-1 and TRBJ2-7, with 9 bases that match TRBD1. In germline, CDR1 is SQVTM, CDR2 ANQGSEA. The V segment lost 6 bases and the J segment 4 bases; nucleotides outside the gene matches: 10. This CDR3 comprises 14 residues. The chain's CDR3 is CSVLTPGQGYEQYF. The DNA for the CDR3 is TGCAGCGTCCTTACTCCGGGACAGGGATACGAGCAGTACTTC.

This chain links TRBV12-5 with TRBJ2-4; D call uncertain. The end of the DNA aligns better with TRBJ2-7, so the J call may be wrong. This CDR3 is 12 amino acids long. Germline V gives CDR1 LGHNT, CDR2 FRNRAP. The CDR3 DNA sequence: TGTGCTAGTGGTTTGGGGTATTACGAGCAGTACTTC. The encoded protein is CASGLGYYEQYF.

Details on this clonotype: This may stem from a read error, because a much larger clone lies one nucleotide away. CDR3 sequence (DNA): TGCAGCATCGCCAAAGGGGGATCGAACAATGAGCAGTTCTTC. It is translated as CSIAKGGSNNEQFF. The chain links TRBV29-1 to TRBJ2-1, with D possibly TRBD1 on 6 matching bases. The CDR3 is 14 residues long. Deletions cut 8 bases from V and 5 bases from J, with 19 bases between. Germline V gene data show CDR1 as SQVTM and CDR2 as ANQGSEA.

This clonotype was observed a few times. The rearrangement joins TRBV28 to TRBJ2-1; D is possibly TRBD1 or TRBD2 (5 bases each). CDR3 size: 18 residues. Trimming removed 8 bases at V and 0 bases at J, with 23 bases between. Germline-derived CDR1 and CDR2 are MDHEN and SYDVKM. In DNA form, the CDR3 reads TGTGCCAGCGCCAGGCCGGGACGGCAAACGAGCTCCTACAATGAGCAGTTCTTC. As protein: CASARPGRQTSSYNEQFF.

Only a few counts were recorded for this clonotype. The rearrangement uses TRBV20-1 and TRBJ1-2; tentative D call: TRBD1 (6 bases). The CDR3 runs to 15 residues. Germline V gene data show CDR1 as DFQATT and CDR2 as SNEGSKA (reference sequence). Trimming took 5 bases from V and 4 from J, leaving 20 bases between them. CDR3 region: CSASSRNRVRYGYTF. CDR3 DNA sequence: TGCAGTGCTTCATCTAGGAACAGGGTTCGCTATGGCTACACCTTC.

This clonotype was seen more than once but under ten times. This chain uses TRBV28 with TRBJ2-1; 11 positions agree with TRBD2. Trimming took 5 bases from V and 7 from J; bases not matched to a gene: 7. The length of the CDR3 is 15 residues. Germline loops: CDR1 MDHEN, CDR2 SYDVKM. The CDR3 region has the DNA TGTGCCAGCAGTGGGACTAGCGGCTCGGGGAATGAGCAGTTCTTC. Translation gives CASSGTSGSGNEQFF. Drawing the rest from reference TRBV28 and TRBJ2-1, the complete variable domain is DVKVTQSSRYLVKRTGEKVFLECVQDMDHENMFWYRQDPGLGLRLIYFSYDVKMKEKGDIPEGYSVSREKKERFSLILESASTNQTSMYLCASSGTSGSGNEQFFGPGTRLTVL.

This clonotype was seen a handful of times. J is TRBJ2-7 and V is TRBV7-8; maybe TRBD2 (6 bases). Germline-derived CDR1 and CDR2 are SGHVS and FQNEAQ. Trimming removed 5 bases from V and 6 bases from J, with 11 bases in between. The CDR3 consists of 12 residues. The CDR3, as DNA: TGTGCCAGCAGCCTCCGGAGGGGCGAGCAGTACTTC. As protein: CASSLRRGEQYF. Full variable domain (outside the CDR3, taken from reference TRBV7-8 and TRBJ2-7): GAGVSQSPRYKVAKRGQDVALRCDPISGHVSLFWYQQALGQGPEFLTYFQNEAQLDKSGLPSDRFFAERPEGSVSTLKIQRTQQEDSAVYLCASSLRRGEQYFGPGTRLTVT.

The V call is TRBV2, the J call TRBJ1-6; unclear D gene. The CDR3 covers 15 residues. Trimming stripped 8 bases from V and 1 base from J, with 12 bases between. Germline CDR1 SNHLY, CDR2 FYNNEI. In DNA form, the CDR3 reads TGTGCCAGCTGGGATCGTGGATCCTATAATTCACCCCTCCACTTT. It yields the protein CASWDRGSYNSPLHF. Supplemented by reference TRBV2 and TRBJ1-6, the full variable domain reads EPEVTQTPSHQVTQMGQEVILRCVPISNHLYFYWYRQILGQKVEFLVSFYNNEISEKSEIFDDQFSVERPDGSNFTLKIRSTKLEDSAMYFCASWDRGSYNSPLHFGNGTRLTVT.

The V and J genes are TRBV5-1 and TRBJ2-5, with D possibly TRBD1 on 5 matching bases. Deletions cut 1 base from V and 5 bases from J, with 15 bases between. The V gene's germline CDR1 is SGHRS and CDR2 YFSETQ. There are 15 residues in the CDR3. DNA of the CDR3: TGCGCCAGCAGCTTGAATCGGTCCCCAGGGGAGACCCAGTACTTC. It is translated as CASSLNRSPGETQYF.

Notes on this clonotype: The germline gene is not matched at one end of the junction; a read error may be the cause. This chain links TRBV6-4 with TRBJ2-1; D is ambiguous. Germline V gene data show CDR1 as MRHNA and CDR2 as SNTAGT. This CDR3 contains 13 residues. CDR3 residues: CAGSDLTGNEQFF. The DNA for the CDR3 is TGTGCCGGCAGTGACCTGACTGGCAATGAGCAGTTCTTC.

The V and J genes are TRBV4-2 and TRBJ2-5, with 13 bases aligning to TRBD2. The V gene end was trimmed by 6 bases and the J gene end by 11 bases; junction bases not matched to a gene: 12. Germline V gene sequence: CDR1 LGHNA, CDR2 YNFKEQ. The CDR3 is 15 residues long. DNA for the CDR3: TGTGCCAGCAGGGGACTAGCGGGACACTACAATGAGCAGTACTTC. This codes for CASRGLAGHYNEQYF.